A selection of T cell receptor beta chains follows, all from one sample in a study of cytomegalovirus exposure and HLA in healthy donors. Assay: immunoSEQ multiplex PCR; the TCRdb copy retains only in-frame clones and omits some. The data hold around 120,000 clones, with 80% observed a single time. Sequencing input: PBMCs. The receptor set was obtained from a male donor in good health and CMV-seronegative. Each CDR3 is given with its conserved first and last residue. The order of the fields is V gene, J gene, clone size, D gene, CDR3 protein, CDR3 DNA. A D gene is named only where the DNA matches it firmly. A clone size is listed for some rows: how often the clone was seen (once, few, many), or a class if it is expanded.

>TRBV7-9|TRBJ2-5|.|.
CASSLNQGTKETQYF
TGTGCCAGCAGCTTAAATCAGGGGACGAAAGAGACCCAGTACTTC
>TRBV19|TRBJ1-1|.|.
CASRSRWEVTEAFF
TGTGCCAGTAGATCGCGATGGGAGGTGACTGAAGCTTTCTTT
>TRBV7-2|TRBJ1-2|.|.
CASSLGGGVYGYTF
TGTGCCAGCAGCTTAGGGGGCGGGGTCTATGGCTACACCTTC
>TRBV6-5|TRBJ1-5|.|TRBD1
CASSYSRQGGDQPQHF
TGTGCCAGCAGTTACTCGAGACAGGGAGGAGACCAGCCCCAGCATTTT
>TRBV27|TRBJ2-5|.|TRBD2
CASSPSGSETQYF
TGTGCCAGCAGCCCTAGCGGGAGTGAGACCCAGTACTTC
>TRBV11-2|TRBJ1-1|.|.
CASSSDRLYTEAFF
TGTGCCAGCAGCTCGGACAGATTATACACTGAAGCTTTCTTT
>TRBV5-4|TRBJ1-4|.|TRBD1
CASSLWTGTGTFNEKLFF
TGTGCCAGCAGCTTGTGGACCGGGACAGGGACCTTCAATGAAAAACTGTTTTTT
>TRBV5-4|TRBJ2-2|.|TRBD1
CASSWDRNTGELFF
TGTGCCAGCAGCTGGGACAGAAACACCGGGGAGCTGTTTTTT
>TRBV19|TRBJ2-3|.|.
CASSILGGSTDTQYF
TGTGCCAGTAGTATACTCGGCGGTAGCACAGATACGCAGTATTTT
>TRBV19|TRBJ2-5|.|.
CASSIEKGGETQYF
TGTGCCAGTAGTATAGAGAAGGGAGGCGAGACCCAGTACTTC
>TRBV7-9|TRBJ2-5|.|.
CASSFVPEPETQYF
TGTGCCAGCAGCTTCGTCCCCGAGCCAGAGACCCAGTACTTC
>TRBV27|TRBJ2-5|once|TRBD2
CASSSRGGRLETQYF
TGTGCCAGCAGTTCCCGGGGGGGCCGGCTAGAGACCCAGTACTTC
>TRBV12-5|TRBJ2-2|.|.
CASGTTPYTGELFF
TGTGCTAGTGGAACTACACCGTACACCGGGGAGCTGTTTTTT
>TRBV18|TRBJ1-2|.|TRBD1
CASSQGGANYGYTF
TGTGCCAGCTCGCAAGGGGGCGCGAACTATGGCTACACCTTC
>TRBV10-3|TRBJ1-2|.|.
CAISEFRGYTF
TGTGCCATCAGTGAGTTCAGAGGCTACACCTTC
>TRBV2|TRBJ2-7|few|TRBD1
CASREDRDEQYF
TGTGCCAGCAGGGAGGACAGGGACGAGCAGTACTTC
>TRBV7-2|TRBJ1-5|.|.
CASSFDGGYQPQHF
TGTGCCAGCAGCTTTGACGGGGGGTATCAGCCCCAGCATTTT
>TRBV4-2|TRBJ2-5|.|TRBD1
CASGFQGARETQYF
TGTGCCAGCGGATTCCAGGGGGCGCGCGAGACCCAGTACTTC
>TRBV6-5|TRBJ2-7|.|TRBD2
CASSSGTSGSYEQYF
TGTGCCAGCAGCAGCGGGACTAGCGGATCCTACGAGCAGTACTTC
>TRBV9|TRBJ1-2|.|.
CASSVDGKGMVKGYTF
TGTGCCAGCAGCGTAGATGGAAAGGGGATGGTGAAAGGCTACACCTTC